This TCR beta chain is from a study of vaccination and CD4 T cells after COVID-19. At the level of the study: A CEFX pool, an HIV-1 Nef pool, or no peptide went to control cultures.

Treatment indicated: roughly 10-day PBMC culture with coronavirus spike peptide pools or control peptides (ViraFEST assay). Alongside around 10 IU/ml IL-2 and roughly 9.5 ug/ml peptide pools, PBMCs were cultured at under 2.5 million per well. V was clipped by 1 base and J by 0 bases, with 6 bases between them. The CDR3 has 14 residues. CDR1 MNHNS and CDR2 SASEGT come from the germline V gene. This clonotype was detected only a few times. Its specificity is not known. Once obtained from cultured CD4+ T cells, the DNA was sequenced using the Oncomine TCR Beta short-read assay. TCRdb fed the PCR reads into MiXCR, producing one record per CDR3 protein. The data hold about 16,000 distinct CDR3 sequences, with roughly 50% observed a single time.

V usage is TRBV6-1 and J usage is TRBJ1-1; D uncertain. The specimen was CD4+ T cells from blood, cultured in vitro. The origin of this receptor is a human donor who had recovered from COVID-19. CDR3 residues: CASSEGGLNTEAFF. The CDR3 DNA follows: TGTGCCAGCAGTGAAGGCGGCTTGAACACTGAAGCTTTCTTT.